The present entry profiles one T cell receptor beta chain with its context. Its target is not known. This entry belongs to a study of shared clonotypes between healthy human individuals. Whole-study findings and limits: Among non-shared clonotypes, generation probabilities were lower than among those shared by all four donors.

The assay was immunoSEQ multiplex PCR, and TCRdb's table has in-frame clones only and misses some. Of over a million clones detected, around four fifths appear once; the ten largest clones hold 1.4%. Per germline, CDR1 LNHNV and CDR2 YYDKDF (reference sequence). The CDR3 has 15 residues. Trimming took 4 bases from V and 5 from J; bases not matched to a gene: 8. This sequence was found in a man aged 18 to 29 in good health. The sequencing sample was made of memory CD4+ T cells sorted from blood. Described subset: CD45RA-negative fraction. The V call is TRBV15, the J call TRBJ2-1, with 7 bases aligning to TRBD2. Here the CDR3 DNA reads TGTGCCACCAGCACAGGGACTACCACCCACAATGAGCAGTTCTTC. Protein product: CATSTGTTTHNEQFF.